Listed below are T cell receptor beta chains from one sample, sequenced in a study of shared clonotypes between healthy human individuals. The protocol was immunoSEQ multiplex PCR, while the TCRdb copy is restricted to in-frame clones and leaves out a portion. The sample holds about 2.2 million clones; 90% to 95% are singletons and the top ten take over 1.5%. Sequencing used naive CD8+ T cells from PBMCs. The receptor source for this set is a man between 18 and 29 years old in good health. Some clones in this sample may be carry-over from other donors' samples. Both conserved end residues are trimmed from each CDR3. The D gene is left open where the match is weak.

>TRBV7-9|TRBJ1-2|-
ASSLGDGGGGYT
>TRBV29-1|TRBJ2-7|TRBD2
SVSSSGTSGRVSYEQY
>TRBV7-9|TRBJ1-1|-
ASSKAGRFVDTEAF
>TRBV10-3|TRBJ1-5|-
AISDRQVSSNQPQH
>TRBV27|TRBJ2-7|-
ASRITSSYEQY
>TRBV4-1|TRBJ2-2|-
ASSQDVATGELF
>TRBV5-1|TRBJ2-7|TRBD1
ASSFWTGGGEQY
>TRBV27|TRBJ2-1|-
ASSISEPALPYNEQF
>TRBV27|TRBJ1-1|-
ASSLWPVTEAF
>TRBV6-1|TRBJ2-7|TRBD1
ASRGTGVPYEQY
>TRBV7-2|TRBJ2-7|-
ASSPQGSIEQY